Sequencing of this T cell receptor (beta chain) was carried out in a study of cytomegalovirus exposure and HLA in healthy donors. With 60 Vbeta and 13 Jbeta primers, the PCR was carried out. The assay was immunoSEQ multiplex PCR, and TCRdb's table has in-frame clones only and misses some. The sample contains some 100,000 clones, 65% to 80% of which appear only once. With 1 base removed from V and 2 bases from J, the gap between germline ends came to 9 bases. This CDR3 is built from 14 residues. CDR1 is SGHRS, CDR2 YFSETQ, per germline. The TCR sequence derives from a woman in her fifties or sixties in good health and CMV-seropositive. Sequences were obtained from PBMCs. The J gene is TRBJ1-2, the V gene TRBV5-1, with D possibly TRBD1 on 5 matching bases. In DNA form, the CDR3 reads TGCGCCAGCAGCTTGCCCTCAGGGAACTATGGCTACACCTTC. It specifies CASSLPSGNYGYTF.